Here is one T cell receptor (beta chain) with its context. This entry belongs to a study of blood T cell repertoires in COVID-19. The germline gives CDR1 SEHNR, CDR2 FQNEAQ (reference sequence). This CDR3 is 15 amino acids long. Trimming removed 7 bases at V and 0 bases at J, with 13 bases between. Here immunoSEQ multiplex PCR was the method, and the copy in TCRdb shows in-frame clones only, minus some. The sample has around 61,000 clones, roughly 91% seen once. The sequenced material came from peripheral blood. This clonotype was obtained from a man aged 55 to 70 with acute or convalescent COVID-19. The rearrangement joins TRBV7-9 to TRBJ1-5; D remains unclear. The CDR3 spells CASTSGRTSNQPQHF. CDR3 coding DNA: TGTGCCAGCACGTCCGGGAGAACTAGCAATCAGCCCCAGCATTTT.